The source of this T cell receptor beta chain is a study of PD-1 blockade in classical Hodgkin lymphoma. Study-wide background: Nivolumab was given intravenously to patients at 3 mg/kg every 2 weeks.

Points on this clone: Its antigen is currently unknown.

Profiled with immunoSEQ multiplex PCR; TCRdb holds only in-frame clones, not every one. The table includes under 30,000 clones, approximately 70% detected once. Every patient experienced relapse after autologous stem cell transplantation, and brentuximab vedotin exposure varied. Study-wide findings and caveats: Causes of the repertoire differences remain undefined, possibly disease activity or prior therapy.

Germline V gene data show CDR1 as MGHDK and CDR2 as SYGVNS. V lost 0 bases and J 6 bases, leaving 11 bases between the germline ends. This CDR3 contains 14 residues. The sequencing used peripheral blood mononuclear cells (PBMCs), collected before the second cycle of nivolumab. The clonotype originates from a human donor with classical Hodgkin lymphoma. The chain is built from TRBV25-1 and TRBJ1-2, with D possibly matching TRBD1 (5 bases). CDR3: CASSEYGQGDGYTF. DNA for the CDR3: TGTGCCAGCAGTGAATATGGGCAGGGCGATGGCTACACCTTC.